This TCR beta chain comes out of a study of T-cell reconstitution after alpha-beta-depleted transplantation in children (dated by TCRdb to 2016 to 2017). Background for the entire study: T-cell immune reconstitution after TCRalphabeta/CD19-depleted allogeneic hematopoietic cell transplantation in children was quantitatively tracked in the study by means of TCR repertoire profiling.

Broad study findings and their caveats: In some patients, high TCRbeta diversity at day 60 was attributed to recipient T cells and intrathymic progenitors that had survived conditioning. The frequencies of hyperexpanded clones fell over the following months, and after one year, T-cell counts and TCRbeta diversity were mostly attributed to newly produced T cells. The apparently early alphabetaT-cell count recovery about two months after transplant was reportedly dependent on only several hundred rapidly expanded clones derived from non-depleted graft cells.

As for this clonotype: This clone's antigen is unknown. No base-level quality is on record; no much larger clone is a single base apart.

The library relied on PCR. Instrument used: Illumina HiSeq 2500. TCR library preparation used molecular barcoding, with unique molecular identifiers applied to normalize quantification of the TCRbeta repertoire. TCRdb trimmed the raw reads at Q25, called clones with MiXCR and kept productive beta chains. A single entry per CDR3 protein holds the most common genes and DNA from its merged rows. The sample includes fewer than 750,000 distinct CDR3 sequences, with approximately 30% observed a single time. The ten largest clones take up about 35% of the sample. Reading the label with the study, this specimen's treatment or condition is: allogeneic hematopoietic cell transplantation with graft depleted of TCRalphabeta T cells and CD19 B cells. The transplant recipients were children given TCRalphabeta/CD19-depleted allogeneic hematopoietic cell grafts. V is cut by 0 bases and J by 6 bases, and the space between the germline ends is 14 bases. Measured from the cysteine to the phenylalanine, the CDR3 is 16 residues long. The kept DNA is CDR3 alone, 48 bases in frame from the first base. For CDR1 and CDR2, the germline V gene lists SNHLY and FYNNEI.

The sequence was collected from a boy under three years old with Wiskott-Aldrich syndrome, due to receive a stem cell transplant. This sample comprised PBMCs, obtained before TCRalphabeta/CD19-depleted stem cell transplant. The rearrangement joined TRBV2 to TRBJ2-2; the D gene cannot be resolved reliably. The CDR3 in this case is CASSEAVFLTAGELFF. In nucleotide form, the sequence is TGTGCCAGCAGTGAAGCGGTTTTTCTAACGGCCGGGGAGCTGTTTTTT.